These 5 T cell receptor beta chains share one sample of origin, sequenced in a study of T cells after yellow fever vaccination. TCRdb re-analysed the 5' RACE reads in MiXCR, keeping a single row per CDR3 protein. The sample lists roughly 85,000 distinct CDR3 sequences, 13% occurring once. The source material was CD8+ T cells not binding an NS4B(214-222) dextramer, sorted from PBMCs, sampled approximately 22 days after the first yellow fever vaccination. The receptors derive from a man aged 18 to 29 who received the YFV17D yellow fever vaccine.

This chain links TRBV4-3 with TRBJ2-1; 8 nucleotides line up with TRBD2. There are 16 residues in the CDR3. Per the germline V gene, CDR1 is LGHNA and CDR2 is YSLEER. The ends lost 3 bases at V and 8 bases at J; junction bases unmatched: 12. CDR3 sequence: CASSQGVRGGLDEQFF. CDR3 bases: TGCGCCAGCAGCCAGGGGGTCCGGGGGGGTCTAGATGAGCAGTTCTTC.

In the case of this clonotype: A read error may explain this, as a much larger clone is one base away. The J gene is TRBJ2-3, the V gene TRBV3-1, with 9 bases aligning to TRBD2. The CDR3 totals 15 residues. CDR1 and CDR2 (germline): LGHDT, YNNKEL (reference sequence). CDR3 DNA: TGTGCCACCAGCCCGACTAGCGGAGTCACAGATACGCAGTATTTT. This encodes CATSPTSGVTDTQYF.

The J gene is TRBJ2-1, the V gene TRBV12-3 or TRBV12-4, with a weak D call TRBD2 (5 bases). This CDR3 comprises 15 residues. Trimming pared 6 bases from V and 7 bases from J, leaving 19 bases between. CDR3 in DNA: TGTGCCAGCAGAAAAGACATAGCGCCGCTGAATGAGCAGTTCTTC. The encoded protein is CASRKDIAPLNEQFF.

This clonotype was counted between two and nine times. The V call is TRBV3-1, the J call TRBJ2-1, with a possible D match to TRBD1 (5 bases). This CDR3 spans 17 amino acids. CDR1 and CDR2 from the germline V gene are LGHDT and YNNKEL (reference sequence). Deletions cut 0 bases from V and 8 bases from J, with 20 bases between. In DNA, the CDR3 is TGTGCCAGCAGCCAAGATATTAGGGGCAGGGTGCGCTATGAGCAGTTCTTC. Translating it yields CASSQDIRGRVRYEQFF.

The chain uses TRBV7-9 and TRBJ2-5; D remains ambiguous. Germline V lookup: CDR1 SEHNR, CDR2 FQNEAQ (reference sequence). The CDR3 covers 16 residues. Trimming shortened V by 0 bases and J by 4 bases, and 15 bases separated the two germline ends. CDR3 sequence (DNA): TGTGCCAGCAGCTTAGCCATCTCGACGATCCGAGAGACCCAGTACTTC. As protein: CASSLAISTIRETQYF.